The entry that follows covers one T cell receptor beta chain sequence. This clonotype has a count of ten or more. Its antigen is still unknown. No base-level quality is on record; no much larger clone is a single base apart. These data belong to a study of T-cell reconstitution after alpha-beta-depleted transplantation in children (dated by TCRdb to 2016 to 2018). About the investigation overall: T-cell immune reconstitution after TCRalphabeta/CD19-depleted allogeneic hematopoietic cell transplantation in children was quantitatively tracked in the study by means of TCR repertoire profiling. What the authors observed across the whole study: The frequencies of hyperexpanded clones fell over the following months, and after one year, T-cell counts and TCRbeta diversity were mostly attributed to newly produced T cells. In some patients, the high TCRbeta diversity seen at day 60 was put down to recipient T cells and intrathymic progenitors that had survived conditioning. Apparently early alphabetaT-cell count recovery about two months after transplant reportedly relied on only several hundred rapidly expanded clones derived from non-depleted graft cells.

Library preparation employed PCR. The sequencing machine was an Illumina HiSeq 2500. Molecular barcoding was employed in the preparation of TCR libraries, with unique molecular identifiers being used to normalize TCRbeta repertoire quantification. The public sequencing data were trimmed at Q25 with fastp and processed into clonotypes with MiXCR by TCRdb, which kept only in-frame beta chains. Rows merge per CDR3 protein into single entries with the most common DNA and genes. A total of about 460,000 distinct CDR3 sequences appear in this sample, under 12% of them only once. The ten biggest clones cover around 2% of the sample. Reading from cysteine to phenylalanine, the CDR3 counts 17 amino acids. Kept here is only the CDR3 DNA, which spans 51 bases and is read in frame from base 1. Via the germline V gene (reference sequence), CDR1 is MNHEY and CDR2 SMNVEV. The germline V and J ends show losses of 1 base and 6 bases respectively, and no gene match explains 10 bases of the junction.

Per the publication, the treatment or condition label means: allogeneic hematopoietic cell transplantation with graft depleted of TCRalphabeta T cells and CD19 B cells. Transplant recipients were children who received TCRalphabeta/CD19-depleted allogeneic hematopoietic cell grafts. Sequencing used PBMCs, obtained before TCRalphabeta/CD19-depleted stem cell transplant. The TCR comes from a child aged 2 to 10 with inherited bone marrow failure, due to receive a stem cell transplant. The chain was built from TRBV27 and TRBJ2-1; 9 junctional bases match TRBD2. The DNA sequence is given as TGTGCCAGCAGTTTATATGCTAGCGGGACCCCTGCCAATGAGCAGTTCTTC. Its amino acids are CASSLYASGTPANEQFF.